This T cell receptor beta chain was retrieved from a study of T cells of healthy individuals. TCRdb re-called the 5' RACE reads through MiXCR, storing one row per CDR3 protein. The data show tens of thousands of distinct CDR3 sequences, 4% to 5.5% seen once. Looked up from germline, CDR1 is SGHVS and CDR2 is FQNEAQ. Trimming left V 5 bases short and J 0 bases short, with 13 bases between. The CDR3 runs 16 residues. The chain is built from TRBV7-8 and TRBJ1-4; TRBD1 is a possible D gene (5 bases). This receptor was taken from a human donor in good health. CDR3 bases: TGTGCCAGCAGCCGTGTAATAGGGGCAACTAATGAAAAACTGTTTTTT. Protein sequence: CASSRVIGATNEKLFF.